The present T cell receptor beta chain was sequenced within a study of T cell responses to AZD1222 COVID-19 vaccine. General study findings and limits: CD4 TCRs linked to vaccination spanned spike, dominating at 160-218 and 743-854. White British ancestry dominated among donors, who included more females, and clonal diversity was possibly underestimated.

Points on this clone: No antigen is known for it.

Germline lookup yields CDR1 SGHRS and CDR2 YFSETQ. CDR3 length equals 13 residues. V shed 5 bases and J shed 6 bases, with 14 bases lying between them. Produced via immunoSEQ multiplex PCR; TCRdb's table is partial and in-frame only. The sample lists under 200,000 clones; around 90% were seen once. The sequencing here drew on peripheral blood, taken on day 0 of AZD1222 vaccination. The receptor was isolated from an adult in good health. The rearrangement uses TRBV5-1 and TRBJ1-1, with no clear D. The CDR3 is CASRVPGYPEAFF. As DNA, the CDR3 is TGCGCCAGCAGGGTCCCGGGGTATCCTGAAGCTTTCTTT.